Listed below are T cell receptor beta chains from one sample, sequenced in a study of CD8 T cells in Susac syndrome. TCRdb independently ran MiXCR on the immunoSEQ multiplex PCR reads; one entry per CDR3 protein. The sample carries around 130,000 distinct CDR3 sequences, roughly 94% recorded once. Sample: CD4+ T cells from PBMCs. The receptors here all came from a human donor with multiple sclerosis. Each CDR3 is given with its conserved first and last residue. A D gene is named only where the DNA matches it firmly. Clone size is not always given. Where it is, it says once, few, many or a class for expanded clones.

TGTGCCAGCTCACCAAGACAGGCGAGCATGAACACTGAAGCTTTCTTT | CASSPRQASMNTEAFF | . | 16 | TRBJ1-1 | TRBV18 | .
TGTGCCAGTAGTCCGGGTAAGAACACTGAAGCTTTCTTT | CASSPGKNTEAFF | . | 13 | TRBJ1-1 | TRBV19 | .
TGCAGCGTTGAATCAGATAATCAGCCCCAGCATTTT | CSVESDNQPQHF | . | 12 | TRBJ1-5 | TRBV29-1 | .
TGCAGCGTTAGGGGAGAGAATTATCAGCCCCAGCATTTT | CSVRGENYQPQHF | . | 13 | TRBJ1-5 | TRBV29-1 | .
TGCAGTGCTAGAAAGTTAGGACTAACATCTACGGAGCAGTACTTC | CSARKLGLTSTEQYF | . | 15 | TRBJ2-7 | TRBV20-1 | .
TGTGCCAGCCGGGCTGAATTAGCCAAAAACATTCAGTACTTC | CASRAELAKNIQYF | . | 14 | TRBJ2-4 | TRBV12-3/TRBV12-4 | .
TGCAGTGGAGGCCCAGGGGGCGCAGATACGCAGTATTTT | CSGGPGGADTQYF | . | 13 | TRBJ2-3 | TRBV20-1 | TRBD1
TGCGCCAGCAGCTTGCCTGGGGGGGCCCTCTATGGCTACACCTTC | CASSLPGGALYGYTF | once | 15 | TRBJ1-2 | TRBV5-1 | .
TGCGCCAGCAGCCCATTCTTTTATGGGAGGGCTGGCGGCTACACCTTC | CASSPFFYGRAGGYTF | . | 16 | TRBJ1-2 | TRBV5-1 | .
TGTGCCACGTCCCAGCATCAACCCAACTATGGCTACACCTTC | CATSQHQPNYGYTF | . | 14 | TRBJ1-2 | TRBV12-3/TRBV12-4 | .
TGTGCCAGCAGCGTAGTAGGACAGGGGGGAGTAGAGACCCAGTACTTC | CASSVVGQGGVETQYF | . | 16 | TRBJ2-5 | TRBV9 | TRBD1
TGTGCCTGGAGTGTAGTTGGCGGCCTCTATGGCTACACCTTC | CAWSVVGGLYGYTF | . | 14 | TRBJ1-2 | TRBV30 | .
TGTGCCAGCAGGAGTCGATGGACTAGCGGCAATGAGCAGTTCTTC | CASRSRWTSGNEQFF | . | 15 | TRBJ2-1 | TRBV7-2 | TRBD2